This T cell receptor beta chain was found in a study of shared clonotypes between healthy human individuals. Overall study context: The plates for each donor numbered three CD4 naive, three CD4 memory, two CD8 naive and one CD8 memory.

The study ran the assay at deep level. This table comes from immunoSEQ multiplex PCR, and its TCRdb copy is limited to in-frame clones, with some not included. Of some 1,400,000 clones in the sample, around 95% were seen once. Sequenced material: naive CD4+ T cells sorted from blood. The subset denotes: CD45RA+ positively selected. The sequence derives from a man aged 25-40 years in good health.

The CDR3 DNA is TGCGCCAGCAGCGGACGGGACGGGACCTATGGCTACACCTTC. Translated, it gives CASSGRDGTYGYTF. The chain is built from TRBV5-1 and TRBJ1-2, with a tentative D call TRBD1 (5 bases). The CDR3 consists of 14 residues. Germline V lookup: CDR1 SGHRS, CDR2 YFSETQ. V was clipped by 4 bases and J by 4 bases, with 14 bases between them.